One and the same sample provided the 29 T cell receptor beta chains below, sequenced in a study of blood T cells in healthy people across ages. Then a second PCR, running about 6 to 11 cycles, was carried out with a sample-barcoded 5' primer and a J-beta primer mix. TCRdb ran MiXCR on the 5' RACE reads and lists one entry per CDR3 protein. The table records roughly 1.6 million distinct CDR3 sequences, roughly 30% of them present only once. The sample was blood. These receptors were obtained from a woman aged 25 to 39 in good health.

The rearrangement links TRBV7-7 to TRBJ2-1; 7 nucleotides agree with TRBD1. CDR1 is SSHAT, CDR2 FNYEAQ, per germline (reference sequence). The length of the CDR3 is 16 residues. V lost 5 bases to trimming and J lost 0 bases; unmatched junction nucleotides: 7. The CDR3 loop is CASSAGQASSYNEQFF. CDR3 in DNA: TGTGCCAGCAGCGCTGGACAGGCTAGCTCCTACAATGAGCAGTTCTTC.

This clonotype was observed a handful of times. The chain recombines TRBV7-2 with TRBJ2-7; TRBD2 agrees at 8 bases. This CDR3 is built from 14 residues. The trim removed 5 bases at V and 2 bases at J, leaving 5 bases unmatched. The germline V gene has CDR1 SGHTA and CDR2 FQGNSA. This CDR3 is CASSRTSLTYEQYF. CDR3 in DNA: TGTGCCAGCAGCCGGACTAGCTTAACCTACGAGCAGTACTTC.

CDR3 region: CSANVGNKKNIQYF. The CDR3 DNA is TGCAGTGCTAACGTGGGAAACAAGAAAAACATTCAGTACTTC. The chain links TRBV20-1 to TRBJ2-4; D is ambiguous. The germline V and J ends were trimmed by 4 bases and 4 bases, with 14 bases remaining between them. The CDR3 runs to 14 residues. Germline V CDR1 and CDR2: DFQATT, SNEGSKA (reference sequence).

For the CDR3, the DNA is TGTGCCAGCAGCCCCCGGGCAGGGGATCTCGAGCAGTACTTC. Amino acid sequence: CASSPRAGDLEQYF. The V gene is TRBV9, the J gene TRBJ2-7, with a possible D match to TRBD1 (6 bases). Trimming left V 4 bases short and J 6 bases short, with 17 bases between. The CDR3 totals 14 residues. Germline values: CDR1 SGDLS, CDR2 YYNGEE.

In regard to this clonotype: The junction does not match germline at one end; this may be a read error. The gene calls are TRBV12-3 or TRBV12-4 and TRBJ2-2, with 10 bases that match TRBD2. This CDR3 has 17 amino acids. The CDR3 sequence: CTSSFPAGGRHTGELFF. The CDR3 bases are TGTACCAGCAGTTTCCCAGCGGGGGGGCGACACACCGGGGAGCTGTTTTTT.

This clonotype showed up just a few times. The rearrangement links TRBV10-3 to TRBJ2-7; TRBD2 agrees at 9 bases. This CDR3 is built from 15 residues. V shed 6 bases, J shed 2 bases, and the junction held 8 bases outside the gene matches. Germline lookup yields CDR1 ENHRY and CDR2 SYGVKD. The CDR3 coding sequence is TGTGCCATCAGCTCGGGGCTAGCGGGAACCTACGAGCAGTACTTC. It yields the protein CAISSGLAGTYEQYF.

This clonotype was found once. DNA of the CDR3: TGTGCCAGCAGTGAGAGGACAGGAGGTGAAAAACTGTTTTTT. Translated: CASSERTGGEKLFF. The chain uses TRBV2 and TRBJ1-4; 7 bases match TRBD1. The J segment lost 7 bases and the V segment lost 3 bases, leaving 5 bases of the junction unmatched. The CDR3 runs to 14 residues. Germline V CDR1 and CDR2: SNHLY, FYNNEI.

The CDR3 loop is CASSEGTRARSYEQYF. As DNA, the CDR3 is TGTGCCAGCAGTGAAGGGACTAGGGCAAGATCCTACGAGCAGTACTTC. V usage is TRBV2 and J usage is TRBJ2-7; 7 bases fit TRBD2. The CDR3 is made up of 16 amino acids. The germline gives CDR1 SNHLY, CDR2 FYNNEI. The junction had 7 bases not matched to a gene; V was cut back by 1 base and J by 1 base.

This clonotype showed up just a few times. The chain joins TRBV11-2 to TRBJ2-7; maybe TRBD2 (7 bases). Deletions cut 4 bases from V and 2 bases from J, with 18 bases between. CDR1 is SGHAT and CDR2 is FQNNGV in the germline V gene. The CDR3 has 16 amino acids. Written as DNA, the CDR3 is TGTGCCAGCAGCTCCTTCAAAAGGGGGGGGCCCTACGAGCAGTACTTC. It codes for CASSSFKRGGPYEQYF.

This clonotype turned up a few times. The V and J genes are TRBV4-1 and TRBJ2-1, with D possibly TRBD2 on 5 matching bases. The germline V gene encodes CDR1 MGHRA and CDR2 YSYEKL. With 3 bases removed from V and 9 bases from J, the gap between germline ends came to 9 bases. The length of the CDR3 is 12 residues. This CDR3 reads CASSHAGSEQFF. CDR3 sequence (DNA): TGCGCCAGCAGCCATGCGGGTAGTGAGCAGTTCTTC.

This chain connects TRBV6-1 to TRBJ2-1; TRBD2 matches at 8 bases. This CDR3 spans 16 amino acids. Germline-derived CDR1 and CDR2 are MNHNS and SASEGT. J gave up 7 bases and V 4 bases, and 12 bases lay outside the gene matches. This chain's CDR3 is CASSASGTRGQNEQFF. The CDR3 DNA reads TGTGCCAGCAGTGCCTCGGGGACTAGAGGGCAGAATGAGCAGTTCTTC.

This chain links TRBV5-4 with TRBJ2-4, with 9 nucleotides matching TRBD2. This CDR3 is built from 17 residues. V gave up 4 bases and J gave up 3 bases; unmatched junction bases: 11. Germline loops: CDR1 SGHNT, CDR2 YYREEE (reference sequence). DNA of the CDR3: TGTGCCAGCAGCCCTAGCGGGAAAGGCTTAGTCAAAAACATTCAGTACTTC. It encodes CASSPSGKGLVKNIQYF.

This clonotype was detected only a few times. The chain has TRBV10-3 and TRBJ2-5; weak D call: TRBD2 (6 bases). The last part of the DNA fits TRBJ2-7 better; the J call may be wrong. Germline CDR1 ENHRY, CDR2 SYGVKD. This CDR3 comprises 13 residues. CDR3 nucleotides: TGTGCCATCGGTGGGACTTACTCCTACGAGCAGTACTTC. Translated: CAIGGTYSYEQYF.

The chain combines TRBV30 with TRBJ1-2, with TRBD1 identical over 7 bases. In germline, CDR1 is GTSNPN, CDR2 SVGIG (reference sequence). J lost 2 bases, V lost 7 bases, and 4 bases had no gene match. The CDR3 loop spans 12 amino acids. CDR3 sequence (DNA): TGTGCCTTCCCCAGGGGGAACTATGGCTACACCTTC. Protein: CAFPRGNYGYTF.

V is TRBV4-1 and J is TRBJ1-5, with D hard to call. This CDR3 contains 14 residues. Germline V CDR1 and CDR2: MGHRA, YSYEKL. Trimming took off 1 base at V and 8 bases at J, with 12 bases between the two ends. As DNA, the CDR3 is TGCGCCAGCAGCCAAGTGGGCCTGGTGGAGCCCCAGCATTTT. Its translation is CASSQVGLVEPQHF.

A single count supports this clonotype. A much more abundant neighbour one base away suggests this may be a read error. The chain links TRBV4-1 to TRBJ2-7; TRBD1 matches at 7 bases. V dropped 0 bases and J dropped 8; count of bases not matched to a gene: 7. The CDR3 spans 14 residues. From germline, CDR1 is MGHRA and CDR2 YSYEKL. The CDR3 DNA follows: TGCGCCAGCAGCCAAGATCCCGGACAGGACAAGCAGTACTTC. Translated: CASSQDPGQDKQYF.

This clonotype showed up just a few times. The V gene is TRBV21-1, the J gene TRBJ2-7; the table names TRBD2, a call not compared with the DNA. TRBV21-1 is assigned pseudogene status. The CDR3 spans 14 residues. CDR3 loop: CASSKRGDYDEQYF. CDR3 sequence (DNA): TGTGCCAGCAGCAAAAGGGGGGACTACGATGAGCAGTACTTC.

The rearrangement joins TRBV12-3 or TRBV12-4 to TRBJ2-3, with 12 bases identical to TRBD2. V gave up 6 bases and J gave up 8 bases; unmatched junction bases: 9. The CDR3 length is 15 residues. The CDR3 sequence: CASRGPSGRAATQYF. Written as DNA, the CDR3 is TGTGCCAGCAGGGGCCCTAGCGGGAGGGCCGCTACGCAGTATTTT.

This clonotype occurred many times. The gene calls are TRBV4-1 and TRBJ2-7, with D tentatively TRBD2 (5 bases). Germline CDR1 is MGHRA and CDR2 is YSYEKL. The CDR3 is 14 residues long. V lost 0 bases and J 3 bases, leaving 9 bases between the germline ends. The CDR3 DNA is TGCGCCAGCAGCCAAGAGAGGACTCTCTACGAGCAGTACTTC. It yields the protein CASSQERTLYEQYF.

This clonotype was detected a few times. The CDR3 protein is CASSYALLDIGNEQFF. The CDR3 DNA sequence: TGTGCCAGCAGCTATGCTCTCTTGGACATAGGCAATGAGCAGTTCTTC. J is TRBJ2-1 and V is TRBV7-8; a possible D gene is TRBD1 (5 bases). From germline, CDR1 is SGHVS and CDR2 FQNEAQ. The CDR3 is 16 residues long. Trimming took off 4 bases at V and 6 bases at J, with 19 bases between the two ends.

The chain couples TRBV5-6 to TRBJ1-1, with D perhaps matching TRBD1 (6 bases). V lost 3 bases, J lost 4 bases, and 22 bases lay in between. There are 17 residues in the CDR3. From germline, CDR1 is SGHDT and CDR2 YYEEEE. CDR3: CASSSLGGYKGGTEAFF. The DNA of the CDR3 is TGTGCCAGCAGCTCCCTTGGAGGGTATAAAGGGGGCACTGAAGCTTTCTTT.

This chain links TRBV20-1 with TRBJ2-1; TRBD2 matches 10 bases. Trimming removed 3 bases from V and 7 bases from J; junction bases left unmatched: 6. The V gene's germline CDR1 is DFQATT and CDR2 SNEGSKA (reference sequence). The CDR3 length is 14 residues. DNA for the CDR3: TGCAGTGCTAGCCTTAAGCGGGGGGGGAATGAGCAGTTCTTC. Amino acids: CSASLKRGGNEQFF.

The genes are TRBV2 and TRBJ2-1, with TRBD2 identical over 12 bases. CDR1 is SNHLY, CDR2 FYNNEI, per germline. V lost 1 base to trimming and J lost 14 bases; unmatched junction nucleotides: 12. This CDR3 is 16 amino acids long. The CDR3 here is CASSEGLAGGPGDKFF. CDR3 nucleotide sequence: TGTGCCAGCAGTGAAGGCCTAGCGGGAGGGCCCGGGGATAAGTTCTTC.

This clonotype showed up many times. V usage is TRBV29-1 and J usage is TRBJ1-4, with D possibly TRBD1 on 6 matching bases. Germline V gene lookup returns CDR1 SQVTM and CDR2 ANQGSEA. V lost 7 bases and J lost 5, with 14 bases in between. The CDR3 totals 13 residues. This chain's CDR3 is CSASGDGNEKLFF. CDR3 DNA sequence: TGCAGCGCTTCAGGGGACGGGAATGAAAAACTGTTTTTT.

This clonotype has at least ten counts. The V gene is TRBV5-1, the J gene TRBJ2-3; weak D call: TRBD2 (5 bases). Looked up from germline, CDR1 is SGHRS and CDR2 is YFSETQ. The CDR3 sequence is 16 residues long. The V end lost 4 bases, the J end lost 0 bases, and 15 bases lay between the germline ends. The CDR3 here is CASSPTGRTSTDTQYF. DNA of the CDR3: TGCGCCAGCAGCCCTACCGGACGGACTAGCACAGATACGCAGTATTTT. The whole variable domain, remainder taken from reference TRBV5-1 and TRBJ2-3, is KAGVTQTPRYLIKTRGQQVTLSCSPISGHRSVSWYQQTPGQGLQFLFEYFSETQRNKGNFPGRFSGRQFSNSRSEMNVSTLELGDSALYLCASSPTGRTSTDTQYFGPGTRLTVL.

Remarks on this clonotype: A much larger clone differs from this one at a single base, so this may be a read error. CDR3 sequence: CASSLEGSSGVNVLTF. CDR3 coding DNA: TGTGCCAGCAGCTTAGAAGGGTCATCTGGGGTCAACGTCCTGACTTTC. This sequence joins TRBV7-3 and TRBJ2-6; D not resolved. In germline, CDR1 is SGHTA, CDR2 FQGTGA. The CDR3 loop spans 16 amino acids. Variable domain in full (rest from reference TRBV7-3 and TRBJ2-6): GAGVSQTPSNKVTEKGKYVELRCDPISGHTALYWYRQSLGQGPEFLIYFQGTGAADDSGLPNDRFFAVRPEGSVSTLKIQRTERGDSAVYLCASSLEGSSGVNVLTFGAGSRLTVL.

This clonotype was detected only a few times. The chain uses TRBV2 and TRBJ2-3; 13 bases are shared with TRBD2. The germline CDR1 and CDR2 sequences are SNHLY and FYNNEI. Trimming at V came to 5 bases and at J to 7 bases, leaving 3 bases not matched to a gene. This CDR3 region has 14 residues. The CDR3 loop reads CASSPGTSGNTQYF. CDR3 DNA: TGTGCCAGCAGTCCCGGGACTAGCGGGAATACGCAGTATTTT. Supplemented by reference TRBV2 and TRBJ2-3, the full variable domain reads EPEVTQTPSHQVTQMGQEVILRCVPISNHLYFYWYRQILGQKVEFLVSFYNNEISEKSEIFDDQFSVERPDGSNFTLKIRSTKLEDSAMYFCASSPGTSGNTQYFGPGTRLTVL.

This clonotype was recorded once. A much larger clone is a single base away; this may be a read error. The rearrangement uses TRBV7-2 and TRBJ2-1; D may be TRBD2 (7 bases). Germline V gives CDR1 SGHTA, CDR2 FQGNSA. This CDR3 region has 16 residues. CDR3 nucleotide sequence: TGTGCCAACAGCCGAGGGGGGGGGAGCTCCTACAATGAGCAGTTCTTC. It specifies CANSRGGGSSYNEQFF.

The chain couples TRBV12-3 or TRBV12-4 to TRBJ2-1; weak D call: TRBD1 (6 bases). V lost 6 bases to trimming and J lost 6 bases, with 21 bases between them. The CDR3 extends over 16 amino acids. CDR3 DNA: TGTGCCAGCAGCCCCGGACAGTTTTATCCGGGCAATGAGCAGTTCTTC. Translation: CASSPGQFYPGNEQFF.